This T cell receptor beta chain came from a study of response to subunit inactivated influenza vaccine. Germline V lookup: CDR1 SNHLY, CDR2 FYNNEI. V lost 7 bases and J lost 0, with 13 bases in between. The CDR3 consists of 15 residues. This clonotype was recorded a few times. Its antigen is currently unknown. From the RT-PCR reads, TCRdb called clonotypes with MiXCR, one entry per CDR3 protein. The sample includes about 500,000 distinct CDR3 sequences, about 15% of them seen just once. Study-wide findings and caveats: Each seasonal flu vaccination may recruit only limited new T cells, authors suggested.

The chain recombines TRBV2 with TRBJ1-5; maybe TRBD1 (5 bases). Sequenced here: CD4+ T cells sorted from PBMCs, sampled 23 months after vaccination. The source is a man between 50 and 70 years old who received an inactivated influenza vaccine. The DNA for the CDR3 is TGTGCCAGCAACGTTGACAGTTATAGCAATCAGCCCCAGCATTTT. Translating it yields CASNVDSYSNQPQHF.